This T cell receptor beta chain was obtained from a study of cytomegalovirus exposure and HLA in healthy donors. PCR involved 60 Vbeta and 13 Jbeta primers. Measured with immunoSEQ multiplex PCR; TCRdb has only the in-frame clones, and not every one. The repertoire has 100,000 to 150,000 clones, 75% to 85% of them found once; the top ten carry about 3.3%. Comment on this clone: Its antigen remains unknown.

Germline assignment: CDR1 SGHRS and CDR2 YFSETQ. Trimming took off 4 bases at V and 1 base at J, with 11 bases between the two ends. This CDR3 contains 14 residues. General study findings and limits: After further analysis at a later stage, 16,951 TCR beta sequences were associated with HLA alleles at 0.05 false discovery rate. Clonal expansion, a later analysis showed, was greater in HLA-associated TCR beta chains than in equally common others.

The chain is built from TRBV5-1 and TRBJ1-1, with a possible D match to TRBD1 (6 bases). The sequence was obtained from a male donor in good health and CMV-seronegative. The source material was PBMCs. DNA for the CDR3: TGCGCCAGCAGCGCCGGGACACGGAACACTGAAGCTTTCTTT. It specifies CASSAGTRNTEAFF.